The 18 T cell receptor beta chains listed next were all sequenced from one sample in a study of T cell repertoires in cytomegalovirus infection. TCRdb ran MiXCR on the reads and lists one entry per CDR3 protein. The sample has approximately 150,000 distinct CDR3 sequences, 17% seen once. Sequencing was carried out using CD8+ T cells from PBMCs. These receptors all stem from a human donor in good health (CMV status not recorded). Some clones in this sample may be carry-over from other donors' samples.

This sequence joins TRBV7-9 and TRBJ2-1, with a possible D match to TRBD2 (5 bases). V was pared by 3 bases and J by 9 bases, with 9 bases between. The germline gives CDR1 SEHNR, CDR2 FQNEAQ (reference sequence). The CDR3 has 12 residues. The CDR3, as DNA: TGTGCCAGCAGCTTGCGAGCGGTTGAGCAGTTCTTC. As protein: CASSLRAVEQFF.

CDR3 residues: CASSLVLGEDSSRVQETQYF. Here the CDR3 DNA reads TGTGCCAGCAGCTTAGTTTTGGGCGAGGACAGCTCAAGAGTCCAAGAGACCCAGTACTTC. The V gene is TRBV11-1, the J gene TRBJ2-5, with a tentative D call TRBD1 (6 bases). Germline CDR1 is SGHAT and CDR2 is FQDESV (reference sequence). The V and J ends lost 1 base and 1 base respectively, with 25 bases between them. This CDR3 contains 20 residues.

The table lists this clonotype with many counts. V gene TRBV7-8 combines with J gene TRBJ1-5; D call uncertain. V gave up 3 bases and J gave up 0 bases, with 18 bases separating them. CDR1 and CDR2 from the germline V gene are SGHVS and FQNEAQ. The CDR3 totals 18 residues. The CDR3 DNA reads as TGTGCCAGCAGCTTCTCCCCAGACACGTCATATAGCAATCAGCCCCAGCATTTT. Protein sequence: CASSFSPDTSYSNQPQHF. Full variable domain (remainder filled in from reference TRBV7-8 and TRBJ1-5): GAGVSQSPRYKVAKRGQDVALRCDPISGHVSLFWYQQALGQGPEFLTYFQNEAQLDKSGLPSDRFFAERPEGSVSTLKIQRTQQEDSAVYLCASSFSPDTSYSNQPQHFGDGTRLSIL.

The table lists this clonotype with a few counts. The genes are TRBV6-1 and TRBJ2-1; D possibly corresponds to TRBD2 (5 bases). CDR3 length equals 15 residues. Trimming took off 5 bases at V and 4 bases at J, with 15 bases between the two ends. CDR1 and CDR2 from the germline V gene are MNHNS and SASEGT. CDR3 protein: CASSLAYGVYNEQFF. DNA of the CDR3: TGTGCCAGCAGTTTAGCGTACGGGGTGTACAATGAGCAGTTCTTC.

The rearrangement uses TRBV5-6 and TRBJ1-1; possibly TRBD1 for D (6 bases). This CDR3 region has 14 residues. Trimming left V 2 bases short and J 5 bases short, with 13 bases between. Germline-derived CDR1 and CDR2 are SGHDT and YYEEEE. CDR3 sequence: CASSLPDRSTEAFF. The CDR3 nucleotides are TGTGCCAGCAGCTTACCCGACAGGTCGACTGAAGCTTTCTTT. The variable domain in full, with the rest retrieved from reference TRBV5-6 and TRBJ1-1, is DAGVTQSPTHLIKTRGQQVTLRCSPKSGHDTVSWYQQALGQGPQFIFQYYEEEERQRGNFPDRFSGHQFPNYSSELNVNALLLGDSALYLCASSLPDRSTEAFFGQGTRLTVV.

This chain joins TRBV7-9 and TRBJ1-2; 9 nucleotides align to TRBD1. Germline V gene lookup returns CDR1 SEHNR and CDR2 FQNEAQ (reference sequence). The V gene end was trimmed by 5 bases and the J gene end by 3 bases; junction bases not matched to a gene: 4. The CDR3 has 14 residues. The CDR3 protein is CASSKTGGDYGYTF. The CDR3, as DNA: TGTGCCAGCAGCAAGACAGGGGGGGACTATGGCTACACCTTC.

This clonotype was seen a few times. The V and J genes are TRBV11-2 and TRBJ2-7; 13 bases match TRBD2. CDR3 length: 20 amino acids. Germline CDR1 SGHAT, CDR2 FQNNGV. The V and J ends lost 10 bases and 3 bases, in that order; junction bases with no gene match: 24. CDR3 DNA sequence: TGTGCCATCTACCTTGGGGGCGTAGGGACTAGCGGGAAACACATCTACGAGCAGTACTTC. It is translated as CAIYLGGVGTSGKHIYEQYF.

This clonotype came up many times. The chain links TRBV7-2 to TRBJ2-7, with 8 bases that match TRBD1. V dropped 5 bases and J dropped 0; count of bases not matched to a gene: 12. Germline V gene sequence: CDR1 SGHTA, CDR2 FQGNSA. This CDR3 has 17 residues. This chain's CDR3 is CASSPRTGRYLSYEQYF. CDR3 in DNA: TGTGCCAGCAGCCCCAGGACAGGGAGGTATCTCTCCTACGAGCAGTACTTC.

In DNA form, the CDR3 reads TGTGCTAGTGGCTTGCCACAGGGGAGTCTCCACTTT. It yields the protein CASGLPQGSLHF. J is TRBJ1-6 and V is TRBV12-5; the match to TRBD1 covers 7 bases. Per the germline V gene, CDR1 is LGHNT and CDR2 is FRNRAP. The CDR3 runs to 12 residues. V was pared by 6 bases and J by 16 bases, with 9 bases of the junction left unmatched.

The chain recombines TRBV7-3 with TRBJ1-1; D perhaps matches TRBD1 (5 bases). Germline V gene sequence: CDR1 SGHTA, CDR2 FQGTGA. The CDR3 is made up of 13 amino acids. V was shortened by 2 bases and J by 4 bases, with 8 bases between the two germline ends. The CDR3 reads CASSLWGGTEAFF. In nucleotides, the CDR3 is TGTGCCAGCAGCTTATGGGGGGGCACTGAAGCTTTCTTT.

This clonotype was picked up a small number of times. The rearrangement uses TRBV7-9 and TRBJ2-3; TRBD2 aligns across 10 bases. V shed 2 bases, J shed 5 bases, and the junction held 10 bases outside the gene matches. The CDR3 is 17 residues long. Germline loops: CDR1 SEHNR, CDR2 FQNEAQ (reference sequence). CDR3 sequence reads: CASSLIRGLAQGDTQYF. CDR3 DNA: TGTGCCAGCAGCTTAATTCGGGGACTAGCGCAGGGAGATACGCAGTATTTT.

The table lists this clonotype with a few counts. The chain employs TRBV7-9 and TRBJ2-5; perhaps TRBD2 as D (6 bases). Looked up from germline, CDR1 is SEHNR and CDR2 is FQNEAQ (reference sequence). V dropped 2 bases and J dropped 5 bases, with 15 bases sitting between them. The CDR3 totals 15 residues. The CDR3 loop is CASSLTSGVGETQYF. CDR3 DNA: TGTGCCAGCAGCTTAACCTCGGGGGTCGGGGAGACCCAGTACTTC.

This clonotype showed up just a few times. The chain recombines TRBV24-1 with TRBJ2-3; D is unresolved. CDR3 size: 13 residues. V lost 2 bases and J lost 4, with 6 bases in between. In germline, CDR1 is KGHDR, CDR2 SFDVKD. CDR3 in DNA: TGTGCCACCAGTGATTCCTGGGCAGATACGCAGTATTTT. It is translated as CATSDSWADTQYF.

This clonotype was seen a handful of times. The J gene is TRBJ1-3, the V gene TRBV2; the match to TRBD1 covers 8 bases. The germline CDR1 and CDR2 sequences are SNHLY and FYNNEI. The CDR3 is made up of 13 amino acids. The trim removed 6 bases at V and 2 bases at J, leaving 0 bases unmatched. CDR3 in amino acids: CASRDRAGNTIYF. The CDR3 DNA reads TGTGCCAGCAGGGACAGGGCTGGAAACACCATATATTTT.

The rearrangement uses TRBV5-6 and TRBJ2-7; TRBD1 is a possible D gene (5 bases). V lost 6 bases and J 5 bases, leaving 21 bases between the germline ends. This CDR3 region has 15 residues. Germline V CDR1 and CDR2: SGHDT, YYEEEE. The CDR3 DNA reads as TGTGCCAGCACTGCCAGATGGCCAGGGCCTAACGAGCAGTACTTC. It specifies CASTARWPGPNEQYF.

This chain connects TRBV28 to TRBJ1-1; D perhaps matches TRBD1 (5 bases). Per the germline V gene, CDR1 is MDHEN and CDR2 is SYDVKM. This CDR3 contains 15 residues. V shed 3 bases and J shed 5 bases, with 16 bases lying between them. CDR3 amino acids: CASSFHLQGRTEAFF. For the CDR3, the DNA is TGTGCCAGCAGTTTTCATCTCCAGGGAAGAACTGAAGCTTTCTTT.

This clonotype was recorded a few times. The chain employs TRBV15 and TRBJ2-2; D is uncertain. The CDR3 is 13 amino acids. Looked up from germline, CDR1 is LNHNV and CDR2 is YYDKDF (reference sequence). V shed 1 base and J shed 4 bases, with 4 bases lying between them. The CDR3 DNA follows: TGTGCCACCAGCAGAGGCTTCACCGGGGAGCTGTTTTTT. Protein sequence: CATSRGFTGELFF.

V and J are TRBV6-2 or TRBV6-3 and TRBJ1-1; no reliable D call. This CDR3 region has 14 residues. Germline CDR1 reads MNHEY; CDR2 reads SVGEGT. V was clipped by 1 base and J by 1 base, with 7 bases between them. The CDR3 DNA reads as TGTGCCAGCAGTTACTTCACGGAGAACACTGAAGCTTTCTTT. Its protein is CASSYFTENTEAFF.